This T cell receptor (beta chain) was obtained from a study of lymphopenia after photon versus proton radiotherapy. Study-wide results and caveats: Photon-treated patients lost naive T cells and TCR diversity; proton-treated stayed stable. After the lymphocyte nadir, photon-treated repertoires showed oligoclonal expansion, especially of CD8+ Temra cells. Post-nadir TCR diversity decline inversely tracked overall survival among those who died.

Produced via immunoSEQ multiplex PCR; TCRdb's table is partial and in-frame only. The table includes roughly 61,000 clones, roughly 87% detected once. In germline, CDR1 is ENHRY, CDR2 SYGVKD. This CDR3 is 14 amino acids long. V dropped 2 bases and J dropped 7 bases, with 15 bases sitting between them. Turning to this clone: Its antigen is not identified.

The sequenced sample was peripheral blood, obtained from a patient treated with proton-based radiotherapy. This receptor was taken from a man older than 75 with esophageal cancer. The chain joins TRBV10-3 to TRBJ2-7; a weak D match, TRBD1 (6 bases). The CDR3 DNA follows: TGTGCCATCAGTGAGCCGACTACAGGGTGGGAGCAGTACTTC. Translating gives CAISEPTTGWEQYF.